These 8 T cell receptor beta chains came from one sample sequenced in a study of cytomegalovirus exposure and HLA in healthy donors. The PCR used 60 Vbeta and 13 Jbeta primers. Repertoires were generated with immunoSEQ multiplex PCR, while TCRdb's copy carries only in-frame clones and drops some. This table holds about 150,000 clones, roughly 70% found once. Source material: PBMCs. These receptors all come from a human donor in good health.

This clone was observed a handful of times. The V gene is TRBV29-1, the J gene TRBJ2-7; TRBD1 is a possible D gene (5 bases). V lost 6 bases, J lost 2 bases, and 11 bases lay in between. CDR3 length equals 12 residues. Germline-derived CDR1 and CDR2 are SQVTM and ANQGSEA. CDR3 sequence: CSVADSAYEQYF. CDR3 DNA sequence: TGCAGCGTCGCCGACAGTGCCTACGAGCAGTACTTC.

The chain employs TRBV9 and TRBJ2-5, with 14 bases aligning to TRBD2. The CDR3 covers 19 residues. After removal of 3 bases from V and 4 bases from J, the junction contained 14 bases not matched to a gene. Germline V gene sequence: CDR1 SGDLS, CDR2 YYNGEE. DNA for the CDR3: TGTGCCAGCAGCGCGGGCTTAATGGGACTAGCGGGAGAAGGAGAGACCCAGTACTTC. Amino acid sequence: CASSAGLMGLAGEGETQYF. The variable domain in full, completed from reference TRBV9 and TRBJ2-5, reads DSGVTQTPKHLITATGQRVTLRCSPRSGDLSVYWYQQSLDQGLQFLIQYYNGEERAKGNILERFSAQQFPDLHSELNLSSLELGDSALYFCASSAGLMGLAGEGETQYFGPGTRLLVL.

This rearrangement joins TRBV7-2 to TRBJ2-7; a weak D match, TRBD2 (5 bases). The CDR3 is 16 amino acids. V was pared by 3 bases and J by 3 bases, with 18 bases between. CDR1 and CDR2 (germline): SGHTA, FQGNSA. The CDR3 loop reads CASSFGLTPALYEQYF. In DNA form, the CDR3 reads TGTGCCAGCAGCTTCGGACTCACCCCGGCCCTCTACGAGCAGTACTTC.

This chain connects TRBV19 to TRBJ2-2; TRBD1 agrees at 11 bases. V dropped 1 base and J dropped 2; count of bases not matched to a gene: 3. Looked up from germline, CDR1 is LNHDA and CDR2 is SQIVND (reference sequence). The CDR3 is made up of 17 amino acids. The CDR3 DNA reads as TGTGCCAGTAGTATAGGGACAGGGGGCGGAAACACCGGGGAGCTGTTTTTT. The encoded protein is CASSIGTGGGNTGELFF.

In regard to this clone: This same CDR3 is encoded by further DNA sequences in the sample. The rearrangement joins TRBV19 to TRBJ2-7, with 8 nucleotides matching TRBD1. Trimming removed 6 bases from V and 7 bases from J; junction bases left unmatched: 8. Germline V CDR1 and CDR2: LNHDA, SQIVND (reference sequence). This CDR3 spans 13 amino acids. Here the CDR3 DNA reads TGTGCCAGTAGGAGCAGGGGGCTCGAGGAGCAGTACTTC. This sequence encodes CASRSRGLEEQYF.

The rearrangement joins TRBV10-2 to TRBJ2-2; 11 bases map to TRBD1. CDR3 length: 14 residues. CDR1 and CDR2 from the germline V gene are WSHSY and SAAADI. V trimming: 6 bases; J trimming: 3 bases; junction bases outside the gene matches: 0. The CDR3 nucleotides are TGCGCCAGCAGGGACAGGGGGCACACCGGGGAGCTGTTTTTT. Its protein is CASRDRGHTGELFF.

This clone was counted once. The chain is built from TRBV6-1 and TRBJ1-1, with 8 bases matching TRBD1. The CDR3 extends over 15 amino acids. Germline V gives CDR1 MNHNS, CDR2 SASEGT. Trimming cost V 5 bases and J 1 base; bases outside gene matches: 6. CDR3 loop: CASSRSQGANTEAFF. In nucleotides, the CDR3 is TGTGCCAGCAGTAGGTCCCAGGGGGCGAACACTGAAGCTTTCTTT.

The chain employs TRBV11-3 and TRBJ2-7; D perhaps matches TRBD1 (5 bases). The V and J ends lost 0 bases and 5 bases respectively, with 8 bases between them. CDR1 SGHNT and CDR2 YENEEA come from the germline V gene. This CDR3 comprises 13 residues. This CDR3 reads CASSLDQGNEQYF. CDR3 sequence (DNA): TGTGCCAGCAGCTTAGATCAGGGTAACGAGCAGTACTTC.